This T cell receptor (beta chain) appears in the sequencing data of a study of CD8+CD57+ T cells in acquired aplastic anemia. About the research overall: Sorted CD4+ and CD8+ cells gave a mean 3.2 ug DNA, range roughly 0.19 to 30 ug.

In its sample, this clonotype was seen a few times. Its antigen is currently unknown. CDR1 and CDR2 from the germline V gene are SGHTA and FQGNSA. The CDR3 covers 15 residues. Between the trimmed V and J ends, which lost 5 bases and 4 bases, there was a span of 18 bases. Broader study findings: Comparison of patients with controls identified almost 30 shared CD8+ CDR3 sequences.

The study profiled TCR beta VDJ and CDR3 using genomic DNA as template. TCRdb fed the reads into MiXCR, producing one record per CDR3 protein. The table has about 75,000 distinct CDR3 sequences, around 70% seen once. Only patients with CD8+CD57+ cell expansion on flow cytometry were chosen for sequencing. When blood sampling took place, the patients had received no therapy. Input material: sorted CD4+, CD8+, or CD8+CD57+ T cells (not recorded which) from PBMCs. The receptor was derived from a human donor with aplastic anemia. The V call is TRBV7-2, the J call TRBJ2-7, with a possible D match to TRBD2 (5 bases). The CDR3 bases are TGTGCCAGCAGCATAAGACCTAGCATCGGTTACGAGCAGTACTTC. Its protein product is CASSIRPSIGYEQYF.